The clone carrying this T cell receptor beta chain was picked up a small number of times. Its cognate antigen is unknown. The CDR3 has 16 residues. With 3 bases removed from V and 3 bases from J, the gap between germline ends came to 17 bases. Germline V gives CDR1 MNHEY, CDR2 SVGAGI. A multiplex PCR was run with 60 Vbeta primers and 13 Jbeta primers. Data came from immunoSEQ multiplex PCR; TCRdb stores just in-frame clones and leaves some out. The sample lists about 59,000 clones, 70% to 75% seen once, with 6.8% in the top ten. This entry is derived from a study of cytomegalovirus exposure and HLA in healthy donors. Study-wide findings and caveats: Three CMV-associated chains proved CMV antigen-specific in vitro. Rarity held for most TCR sequences, but there were some public TCRs that occurred in many donors. In terms of immune exposure information, only CMV serostatus was available.

This clonotype originated in a young man in good health and CMV-seropositive. This chain joins TRBV6-5 and TRBJ1-1; no definite D call. The sample was PBMCs. CDR3 region: CASSYSLDRGYTEAFF. In DNA form, the CDR3 reads TGTGCCAGCAGTTATTCCCTTGACCGAGGGTACACTGAAGCTTTCTTT.